Here is one T cell receptor beta chain with its context. As yet, its antigen is unknown. This record comes from a study of T cell clonotyping in hematopoietic cell transplantation. Study-level results: No sorting was done, leaving CD4 and CD8 contributions mixed. After transplant, recipient diversity fell while pathologically expanded clonotypes grew through day 180. Broader posttransplant TCR repertoire diversity was predicted by graft donor and pretransplant recipient Inverse Simpson Index values.

The data were produced by immunoSEQ multiplex PCR, yet TCRdb's version contains in-frame clones alone and is incomplete. This sample yields 4,000 to 6,000 clones, of which approximately 94% are seen a single time; more than 6% belongs to the top ten. The CDR3 is 13 amino acids. Deletions cut 0 bases from V and 3 bases from J, with 6 bases between. Germline loops: CDR1 GTSNPN, CDR2 SVGIG (reference sequence). The source is a male patient aged 55 to 69 who had an allogeneic stem cell transplant from a related donor, so the T cells may come from the graft donor. Some clones in this sample may be carry-over from other donors' samples. The rearrangement links TRBV30 to TRBJ1-5; D is uncertain. The source material was PBMCs, sampled 180 days after allogeneic stem cell transplant. The chain's CDR3 is CAWSVRDNQPQHF. The DNA for the CDR3 is TGTGCCTGGAGTGTTCGGGACAATCAGCCCCAGCATTTT.